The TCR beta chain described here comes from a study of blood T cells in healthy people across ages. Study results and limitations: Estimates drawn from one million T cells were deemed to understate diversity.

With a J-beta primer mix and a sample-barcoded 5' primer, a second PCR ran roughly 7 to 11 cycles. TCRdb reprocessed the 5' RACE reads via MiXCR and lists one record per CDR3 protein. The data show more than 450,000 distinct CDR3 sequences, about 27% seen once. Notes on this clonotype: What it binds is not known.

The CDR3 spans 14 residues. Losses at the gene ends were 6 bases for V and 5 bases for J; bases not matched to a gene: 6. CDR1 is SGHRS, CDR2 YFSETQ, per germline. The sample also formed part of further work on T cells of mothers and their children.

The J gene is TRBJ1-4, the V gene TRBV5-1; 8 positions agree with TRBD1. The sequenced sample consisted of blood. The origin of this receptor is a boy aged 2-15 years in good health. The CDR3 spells CASTGQGTNEKLFF. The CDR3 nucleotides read TGCGCCAGCACCGGACAGGGAACGAATGAAAAACTGTTTTTT.